Given below is one T cell receptor (beta chain) in context. It has no known antigen specificity. No base quality information exists; no much larger clone differs at one position. For sequencing of the TCRbeta CDR3 region, genomic DNA was extracted from the sorted cells. The immunoSEQ Assay was used for sequencing of TCRbeta CDR3 regions. Sourced from immuneACCESS, this table was stored by TCRdb with only in-frame sequences that have V and J called. A share of the clones is absent; for the studies checked, an unresolved V gene accounts for under half, and the remainder has no known explanation. The sample yields tens of thousands of clones; approximately 93% were counted once. Approximately 2.2% of the sample goes to the ten largest clones. V is clipped by 6 bases and J by 2 bases, and the sequence between their germline boundaries is 16 bases long. Reading from cysteine to phenylalanine, the CDR3 counts 15 amino acids. Only the CDR3 region is kept as DNA, spanning 45 bases read in frame from base 1. From a lookup of the germline V gene, CDR1 and CDR2 are MNHNS and SASEGT.

Patients with autoimmune disease history or receiving systemic immunosuppression were excluded from the trial. In every dose cohort, peripheral blood was drawn for TCR sequencing at baseline, cycle 4 day 1, and cycle 7 day 1. The samples were drawn from a first-in-human, open-label, multicenter phase I dose-escalation trial of ivuxolimab. The trial enrolled adults with locally advanced or metastatic head and neck squamous cell, hepatocellular, melanoma or renal cell carcinoma. Before TCR sequencing, CD4+ and CD8+ T cells were separately sorted from peripheral blood. The data stem from a study of OX40 agonist ivuxolimab in advanced cancers. Background for the entire study: Ivuxolimab was a fully human IgG2 agonistic monoclonal antibody targeting the costimulatory receptor OX40 (CD134). Prior anti-PD-1, anti-PD-L1 or anti-CTLA-4 therapy was permitted, and approximately 40% of dose-escalation patients had received checkpoint inhibitors. Among the roughly 50 dose-escalation patients, approximately 20 had hepatocellular carcinoma, 15 or so melanoma, 9 renal cell carcinoma and 9 head and neck cancer. In the dose-escalation cohort, 82.7% of patients were male, and the mean age was about 55 years, with a range of about 20 to 90. Peripheral TCRbeta sequencing was intended to test whether TCR sequence diversity was altered and clonal T-cell expansion was caused by ivuxolimab. The paper covers the monotherapy dose-escalation part of the phase I ivuxolimab trial, which included N ≈ 50 patients. Intravenous ivuxolimab was administered to patients every 2 weeks at six dose levels: 0.01, 0.1, 0.3, 1.5, 3 and 10 mg/kg. Partial responses were achieved by three dose-escalation patients, of whom one had hepatocellular carcinoma and two had cutaneous melanoma.

Beyond this particular receptor, the publication reports: Low levels of normalized T-cell clonal expansion were also seen in some patients who did not respond. In the 0.1-3.0 mg/kg groups, partial responders had among the lowest normalized peripheral clonal expansion, particularly in CD8+ T cells. Antigen specificity was not determined for the clonally expanded peripheral T cells. At doses of 0.1 to 3.0 mg/kg, clonal expansion of both CD4+ and CD8+ blood T cells was observed from baseline to week 6. On average, CD8+ T cells showed more expanded clones than CD4+ T cells after ivuxolimab.

Specimen: CD4+ or CD8+ T cells sorted from blood, collected in a trial of the OX40 agonist ivuxolimab. This chain joins TRBV6-1 to TRBJ1-2, with no confident D gene call. The source is an adult with an advanced solid tumor such as melanoma, head and neck, liver or kidney cancer. At the DNA level, the sequence is TGTGCCAGCAGAAAGGCGACCGAGTCCAACTATGGCTACACCTTC. Its product reads: CASRKATESNYGYTF.